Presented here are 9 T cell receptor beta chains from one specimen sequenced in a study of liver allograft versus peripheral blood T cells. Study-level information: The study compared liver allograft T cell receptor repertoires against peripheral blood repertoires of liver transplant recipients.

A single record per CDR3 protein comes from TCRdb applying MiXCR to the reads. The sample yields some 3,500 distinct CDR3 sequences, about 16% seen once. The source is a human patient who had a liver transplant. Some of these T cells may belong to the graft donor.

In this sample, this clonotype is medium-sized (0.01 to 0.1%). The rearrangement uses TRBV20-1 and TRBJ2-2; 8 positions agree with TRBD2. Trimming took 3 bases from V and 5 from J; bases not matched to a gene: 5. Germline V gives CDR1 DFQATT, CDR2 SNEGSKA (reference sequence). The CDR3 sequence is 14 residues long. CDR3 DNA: TGCAGTGCTAGTGGAGTAGCGGGGACCGGGGAGCTGTTTTTT. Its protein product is CSASGVAGTGELFF.

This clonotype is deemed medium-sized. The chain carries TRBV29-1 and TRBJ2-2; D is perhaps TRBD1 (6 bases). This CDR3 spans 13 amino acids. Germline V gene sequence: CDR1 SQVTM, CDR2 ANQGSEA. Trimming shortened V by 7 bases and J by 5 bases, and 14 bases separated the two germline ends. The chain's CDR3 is CSAGASGTGELFF. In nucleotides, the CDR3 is TGCAGCGCAGGGGCATCTGGGACCGGGGAGCTGTTTTTT.

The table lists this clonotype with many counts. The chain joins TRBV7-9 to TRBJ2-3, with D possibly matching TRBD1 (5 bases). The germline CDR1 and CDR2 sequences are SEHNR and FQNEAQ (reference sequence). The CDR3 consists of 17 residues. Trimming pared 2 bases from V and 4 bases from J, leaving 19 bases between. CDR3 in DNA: TGTGCCAGCAGCTTAATTGGGTCCAGGGTGTACGCAGATACGCAGTATTTT. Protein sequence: CASSLIGSRVYADTQYF.

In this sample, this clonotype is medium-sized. In DNA form, the CDR3 reads TGTGCCAGCAGCTTAGGTTCGGGAGGAATTTACAATGAGCAGTTCTTC. Its translation is CASSLGSGGIYNEQFF. This chain uses TRBV7-9 with TRBJ2-1, with 7 bases that match TRBD2. Germline CDR1 is SEHNR and CDR2 is FQNEAQ (reference sequence). V was pared by 1 base and J by 4 bases, with 7 bases of the junction left unmatched. This CDR3 has 16 amino acids.

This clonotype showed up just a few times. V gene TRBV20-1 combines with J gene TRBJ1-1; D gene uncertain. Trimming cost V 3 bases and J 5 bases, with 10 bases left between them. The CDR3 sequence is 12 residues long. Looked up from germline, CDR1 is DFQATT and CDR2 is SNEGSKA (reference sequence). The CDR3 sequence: CSASPVSTEAFF. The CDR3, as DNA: TGCAGTGCTAGTCCGGTTTCTACTGAAGCTTTCTTT.

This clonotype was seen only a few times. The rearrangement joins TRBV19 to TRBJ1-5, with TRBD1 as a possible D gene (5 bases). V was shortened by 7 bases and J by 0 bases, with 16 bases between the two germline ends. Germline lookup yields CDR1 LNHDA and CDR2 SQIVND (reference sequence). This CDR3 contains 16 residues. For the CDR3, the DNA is TGTGCCAGTAATCACGGGGGGACTGCTAGCAATCAGCCCCAGCATTTT. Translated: CASNHGGTASNQPQHF.

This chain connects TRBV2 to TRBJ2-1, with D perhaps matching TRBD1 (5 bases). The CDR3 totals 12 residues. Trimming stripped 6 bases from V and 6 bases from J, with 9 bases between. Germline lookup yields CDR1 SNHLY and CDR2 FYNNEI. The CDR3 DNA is TGTGCCAGCAGAGCTGACAGCAATGAGCAGTTCTTC. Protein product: CASRADSNEQFF.

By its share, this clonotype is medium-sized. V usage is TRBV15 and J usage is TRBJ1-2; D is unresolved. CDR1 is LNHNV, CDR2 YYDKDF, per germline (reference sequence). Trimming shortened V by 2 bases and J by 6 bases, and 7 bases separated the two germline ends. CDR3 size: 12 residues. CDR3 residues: CATSRQYDGYTF. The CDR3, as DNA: TGTGCCACCAGCAGACAGTATGATGGCTACACCTTC.

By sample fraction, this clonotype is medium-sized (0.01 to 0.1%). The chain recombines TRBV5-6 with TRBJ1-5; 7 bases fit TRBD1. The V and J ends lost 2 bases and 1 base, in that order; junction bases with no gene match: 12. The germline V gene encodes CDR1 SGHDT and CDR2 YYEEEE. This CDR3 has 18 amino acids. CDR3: CASSLVMVGTASNQPQHF. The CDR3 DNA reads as TGTGCCAGCAGCTTAGTTATGGTCGGGACAGCGAGCAATCAGCCCCAGCATTTT.